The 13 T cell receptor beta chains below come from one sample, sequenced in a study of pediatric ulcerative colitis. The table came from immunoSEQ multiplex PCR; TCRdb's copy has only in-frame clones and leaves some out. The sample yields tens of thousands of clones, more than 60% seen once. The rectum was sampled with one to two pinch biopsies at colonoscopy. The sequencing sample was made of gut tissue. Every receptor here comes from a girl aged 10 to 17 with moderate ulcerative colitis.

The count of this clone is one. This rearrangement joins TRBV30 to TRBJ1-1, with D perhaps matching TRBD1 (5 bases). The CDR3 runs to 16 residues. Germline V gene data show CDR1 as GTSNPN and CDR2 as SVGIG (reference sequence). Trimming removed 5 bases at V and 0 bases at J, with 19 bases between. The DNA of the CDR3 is TGTGCCTGGGCGCTGGGACGGAAACTAATGAACACTGAAGCTTTCTTT. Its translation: CAWALGRKLMNTEAFF.

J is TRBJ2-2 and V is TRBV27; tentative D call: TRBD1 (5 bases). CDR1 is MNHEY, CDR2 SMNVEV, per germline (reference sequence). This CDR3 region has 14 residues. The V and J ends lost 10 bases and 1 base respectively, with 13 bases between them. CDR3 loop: CATLDILNTGELFF. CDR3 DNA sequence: TGTGCCACTCTGGACATTTTGAACACCGGGGAGCTGTTTTTT.

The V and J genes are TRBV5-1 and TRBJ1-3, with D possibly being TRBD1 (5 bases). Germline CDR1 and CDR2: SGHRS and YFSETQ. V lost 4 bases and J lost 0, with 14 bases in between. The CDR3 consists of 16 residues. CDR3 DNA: TGCGCCAGCAGCGGGGGGATCGCTTTCTCTGGAAACACCATATATTTT. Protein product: CASSGGIAFSGNTIYF.

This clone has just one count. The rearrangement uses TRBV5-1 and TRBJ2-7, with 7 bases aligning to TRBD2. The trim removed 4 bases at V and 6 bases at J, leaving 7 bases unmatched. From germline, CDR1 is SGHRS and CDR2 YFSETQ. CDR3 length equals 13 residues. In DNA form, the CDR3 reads TGCGCCAGCAGCCCGTCGGGAGGCCTCGAGCAGTACTTC. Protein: CASSPSGGLEQYF.

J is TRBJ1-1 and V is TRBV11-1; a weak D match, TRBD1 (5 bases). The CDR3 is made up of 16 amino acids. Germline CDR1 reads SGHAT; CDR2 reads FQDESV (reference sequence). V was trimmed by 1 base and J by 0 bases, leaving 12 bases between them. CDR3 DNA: TGTGCCAGCAGCTTAGAGGATGCGGGGCTGAACACTGAAGCTTTCTTT. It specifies CASSLEDAGLNTEAFF.

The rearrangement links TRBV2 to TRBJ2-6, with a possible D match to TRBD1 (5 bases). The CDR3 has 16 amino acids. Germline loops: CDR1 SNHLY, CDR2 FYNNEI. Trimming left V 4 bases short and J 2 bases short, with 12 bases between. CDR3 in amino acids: CASSVGKGAGANVLTF. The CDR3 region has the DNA TGTGCCAGCAGTGTCGGCAAAGGGGCTGGGGCCAACGTCCTGACTTTC.

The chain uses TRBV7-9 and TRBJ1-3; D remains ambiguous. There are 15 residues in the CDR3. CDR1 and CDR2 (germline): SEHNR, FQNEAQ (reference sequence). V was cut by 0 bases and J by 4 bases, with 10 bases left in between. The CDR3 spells CASSLARAGGNTIYF. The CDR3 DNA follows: TGTGCCAGCAGCTTAGCGCGGGCAGGAGGAAACACCATATATTTT.

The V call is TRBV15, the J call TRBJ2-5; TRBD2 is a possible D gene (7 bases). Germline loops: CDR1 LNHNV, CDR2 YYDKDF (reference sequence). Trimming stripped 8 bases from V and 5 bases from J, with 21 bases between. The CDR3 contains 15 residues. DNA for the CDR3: TGTGCCACCCAAGAGGATGGGCGGGGGCTTGAGACCCAGTACTTC. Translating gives CATQEDGRGLETQYF. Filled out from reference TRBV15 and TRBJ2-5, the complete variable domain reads DAMVIQNPRYQVTQFGKPVTLSCSQTLNHNVMYWYQQKSSQAPKLLFHYYDKDFNNEADTPDNFQSRRPNTSFCFLDIRSPGLGDTAMYLCATQEDGRGLETQYFGPGTRLLVL.

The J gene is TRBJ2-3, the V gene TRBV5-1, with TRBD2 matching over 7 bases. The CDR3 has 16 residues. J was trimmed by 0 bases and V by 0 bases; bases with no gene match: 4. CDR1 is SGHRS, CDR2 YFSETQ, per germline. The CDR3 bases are TGCGCCAGCAGCTTGGGTGGGAGGGCGAGCACAGATACGCAGTATTTT. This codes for CASSLGGRASTDTQYF.

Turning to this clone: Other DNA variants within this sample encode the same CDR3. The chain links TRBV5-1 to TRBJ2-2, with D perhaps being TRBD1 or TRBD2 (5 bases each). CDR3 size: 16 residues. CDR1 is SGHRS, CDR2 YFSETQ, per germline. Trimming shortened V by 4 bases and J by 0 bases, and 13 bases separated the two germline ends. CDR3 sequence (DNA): TGCGCCAGCAGCCTCCCCGGGGCTGCGAACACCGGGGAGCTGTTTTTT. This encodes CASSLPGAANTGELFF. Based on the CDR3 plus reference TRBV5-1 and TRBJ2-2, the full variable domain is KAGVTQTPRYLIKTRGQQVTLSCSPISGHRSVSWYQQTPGQGLQFLFEYFSETQRNKGNFPGRFSGRQFSNSRSEMNVSTLELGDSALYLCASSLPGAANTGELFFGEGSRLTVL.

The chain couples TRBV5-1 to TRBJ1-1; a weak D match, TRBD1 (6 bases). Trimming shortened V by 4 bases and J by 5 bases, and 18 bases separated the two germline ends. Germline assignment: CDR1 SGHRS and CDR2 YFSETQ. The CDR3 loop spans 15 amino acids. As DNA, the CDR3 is TGCGCCAGCAGCCTGACAGGTCCGGGAGGGACTGAAGCTTTCTTT. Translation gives CASSLTGPGGTEAFF.

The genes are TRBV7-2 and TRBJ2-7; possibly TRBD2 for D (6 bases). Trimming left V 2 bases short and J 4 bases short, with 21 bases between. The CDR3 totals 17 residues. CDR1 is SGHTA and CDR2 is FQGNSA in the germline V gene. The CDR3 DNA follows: TGTGCCAGCAGCTTATGGGGGTTGCGGGGAGCAATATACGAGCAGTACTTC. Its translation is CASSLWGLRGAIYEQYF.

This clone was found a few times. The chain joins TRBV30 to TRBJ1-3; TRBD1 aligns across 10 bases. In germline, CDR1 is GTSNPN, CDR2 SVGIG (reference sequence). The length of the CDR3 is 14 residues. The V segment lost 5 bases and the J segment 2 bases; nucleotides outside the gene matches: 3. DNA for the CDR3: TGTGCCTGGGCCGGGACAGGGGCTGGAAACACCATATATTTT. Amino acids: CAWAGTGAGNTIYF.